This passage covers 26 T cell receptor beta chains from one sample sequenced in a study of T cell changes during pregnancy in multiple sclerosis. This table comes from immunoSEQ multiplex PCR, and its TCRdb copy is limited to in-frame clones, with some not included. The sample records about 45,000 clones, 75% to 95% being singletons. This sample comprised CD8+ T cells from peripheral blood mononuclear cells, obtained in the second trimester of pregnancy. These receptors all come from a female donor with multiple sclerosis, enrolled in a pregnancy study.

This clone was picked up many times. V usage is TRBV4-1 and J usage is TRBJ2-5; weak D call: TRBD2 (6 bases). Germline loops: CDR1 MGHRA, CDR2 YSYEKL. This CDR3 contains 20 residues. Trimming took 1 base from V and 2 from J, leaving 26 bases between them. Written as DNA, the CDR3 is TGCGCCAGCAGCCAAGTTCGAGGCACGGGGGACCCGTTAATACAAGAGACCCAGTACTTC. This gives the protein CASSQVRGTGDPLIQETQYF.

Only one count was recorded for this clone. Here the CDR3 reads CASSLVVGRINYGYTF. The CDR3 nucleotides are TGTGCCAGCAGCTTAGTAGTGGGGAGGATTAACTATGGCTACACCTTC. The chain links TRBV7-8 to TRBJ1-2; D ambiguous. V lost 1 base, J lost 1 base, and 13 bases lay in between. The germline V gene encodes CDR1 SGHVS and CDR2 FQNEAQ. The CDR3 sequence is 16 residues long.

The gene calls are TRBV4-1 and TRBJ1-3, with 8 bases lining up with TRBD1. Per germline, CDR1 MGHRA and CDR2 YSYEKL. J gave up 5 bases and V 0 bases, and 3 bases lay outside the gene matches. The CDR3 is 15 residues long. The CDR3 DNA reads TGCGCCAGCAGCCAAGAAGGACAGGGACGAAACACCATATATTTT. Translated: CASSQEGQGRNTIYF.

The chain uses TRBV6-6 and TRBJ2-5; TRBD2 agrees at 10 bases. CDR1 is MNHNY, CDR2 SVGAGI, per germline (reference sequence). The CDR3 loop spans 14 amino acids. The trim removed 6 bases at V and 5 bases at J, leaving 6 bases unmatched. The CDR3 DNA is TGTGCCAGCAGCCGAGCGGGGGGGCTGGAGACCCAGTACTTC. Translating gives CASSRAGGLETQYF.

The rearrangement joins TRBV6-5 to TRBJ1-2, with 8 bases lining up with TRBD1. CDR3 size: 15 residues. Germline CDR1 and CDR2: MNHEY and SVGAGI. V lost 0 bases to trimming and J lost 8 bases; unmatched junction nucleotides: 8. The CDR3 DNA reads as TGTGCCAGCAGTTACTCGATTCAGGGGGCAGGGGGCTACACCTTC. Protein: CASSYSIQGAGGYTF.

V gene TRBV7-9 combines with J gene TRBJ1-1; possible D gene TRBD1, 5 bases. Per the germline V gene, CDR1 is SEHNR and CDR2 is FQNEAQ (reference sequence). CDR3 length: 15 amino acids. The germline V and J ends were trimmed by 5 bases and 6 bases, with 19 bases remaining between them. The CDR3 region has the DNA TGTGCCAGCAGCCAGCCGTCGGGGGAAGGGGCTGAAGCTTTCTTT. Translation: CASSQPSGEGAEAFF.

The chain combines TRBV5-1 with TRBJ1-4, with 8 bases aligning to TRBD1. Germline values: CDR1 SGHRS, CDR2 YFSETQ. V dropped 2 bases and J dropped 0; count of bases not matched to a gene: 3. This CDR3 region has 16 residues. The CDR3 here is CASSFTGGSTNEKLFF. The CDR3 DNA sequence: TGCGCCAGCAGCTTTACAGGGGGATCAACTAATGAAAAACTGTTTTTT. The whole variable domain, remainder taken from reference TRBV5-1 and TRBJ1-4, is KAGVTQTPRYLIKTRGQQVTLSCSPISGHRSVSWYQQTPGQGLQFLFEYFSETQRNKGNFPGRFSGRQFSNSRSEMNVSTLELGDSALYLCASSFTGGSTNEKLFFGSGTQLSVL.

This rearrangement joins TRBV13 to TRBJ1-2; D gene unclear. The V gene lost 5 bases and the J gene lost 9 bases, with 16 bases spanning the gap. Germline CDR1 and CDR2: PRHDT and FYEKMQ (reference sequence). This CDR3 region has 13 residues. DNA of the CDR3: TGTGCCAGCAGCCGAGGAGGTTCACGAAGCTACACCTTC. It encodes CASSRGGSRSYTF.

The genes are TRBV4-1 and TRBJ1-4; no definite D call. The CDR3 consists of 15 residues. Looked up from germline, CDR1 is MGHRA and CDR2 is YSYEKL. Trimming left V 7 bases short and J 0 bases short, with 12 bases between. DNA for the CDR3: TGCGCCAGCACAAGCTGGTCCTCAACTAATGAAAAACTGTTTTTT. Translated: CASTSWSSTNEKLFF.

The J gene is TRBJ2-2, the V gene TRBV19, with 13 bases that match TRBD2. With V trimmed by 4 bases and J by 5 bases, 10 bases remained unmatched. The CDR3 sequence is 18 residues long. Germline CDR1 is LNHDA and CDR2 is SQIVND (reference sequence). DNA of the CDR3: TGTGCCAGTAGTACCGGGGGACTAGCGGGGCACTTGACCGGGGAGCTGTTTTTT. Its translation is CASSTGGLAGHLTGELFF. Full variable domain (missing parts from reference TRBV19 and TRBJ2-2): DGGITQSPKYLFRKEGQNVTLSCEQNLNHDAMYWYRQDPGQGLRLIYYSQIVNDFQKGDIAEGYSVSREKKESFPLTVTSAQKNPTAFYLCASSTGGLAGHLTGELFFGEGSRLTVL.

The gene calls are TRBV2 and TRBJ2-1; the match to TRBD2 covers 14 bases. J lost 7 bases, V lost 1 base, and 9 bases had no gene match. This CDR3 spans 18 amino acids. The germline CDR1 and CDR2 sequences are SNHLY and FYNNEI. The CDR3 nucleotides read TGTGCCAGCAGTGAAGATGGGACTAGCGGGGGACTCGGGAATGAGCAGTTCTTC. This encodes CASSEDGTSGGLGNEQFF.

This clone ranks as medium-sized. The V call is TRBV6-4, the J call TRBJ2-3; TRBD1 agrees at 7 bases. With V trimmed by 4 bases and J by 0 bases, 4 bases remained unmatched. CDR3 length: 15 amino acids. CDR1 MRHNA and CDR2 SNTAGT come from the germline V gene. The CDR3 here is CASSAGQQSTDTQYF. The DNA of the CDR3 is TGTGCCAGCAGTGCGGGACAGCAAAGCACAGATACGCAGTATTTT.

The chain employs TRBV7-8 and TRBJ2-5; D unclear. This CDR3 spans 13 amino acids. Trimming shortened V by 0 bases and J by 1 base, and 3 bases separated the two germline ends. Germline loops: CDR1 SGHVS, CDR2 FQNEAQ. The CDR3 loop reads CASSLAVQETQYF. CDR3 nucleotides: TGTGCCAGCAGCTTAGCCGTCCAAGAGACCCAGTACTTC.

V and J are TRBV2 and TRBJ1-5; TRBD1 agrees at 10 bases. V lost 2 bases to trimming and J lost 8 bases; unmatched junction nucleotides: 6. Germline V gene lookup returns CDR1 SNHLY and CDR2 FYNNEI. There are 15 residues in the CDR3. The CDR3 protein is CASSETGDRGEPQHF. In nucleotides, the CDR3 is TGTGCCAGCAGTGAAACGGGGGACAGGGGCGAGCCCCAGCATTTT.

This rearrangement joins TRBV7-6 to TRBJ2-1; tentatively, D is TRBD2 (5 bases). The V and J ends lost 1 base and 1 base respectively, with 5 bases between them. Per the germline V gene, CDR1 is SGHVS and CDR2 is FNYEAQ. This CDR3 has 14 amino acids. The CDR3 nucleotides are TGTGCCAGCAGCTTAGGAGGGTCCTACAATGAGCAGTTCTTC. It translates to CASSLGGSYNEQFF.

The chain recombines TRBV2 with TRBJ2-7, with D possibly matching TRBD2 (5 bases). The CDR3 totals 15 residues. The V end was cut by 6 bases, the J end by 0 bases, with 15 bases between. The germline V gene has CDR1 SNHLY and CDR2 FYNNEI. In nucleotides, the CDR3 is TGTGCCAGCAGCCCCGTCGGGGTACCCTCCTACGAGCAGTACTTC. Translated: CASSPVGVPSYEQYF.

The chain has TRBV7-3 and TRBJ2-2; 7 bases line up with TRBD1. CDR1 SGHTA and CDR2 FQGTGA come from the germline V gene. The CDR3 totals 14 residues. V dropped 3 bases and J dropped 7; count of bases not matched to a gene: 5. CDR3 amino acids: CASSFGTAGGELFF. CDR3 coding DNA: TGTGCCAGCAGCTTCGGGACAGCCGGCGGGGAGCTGTTTTTT.

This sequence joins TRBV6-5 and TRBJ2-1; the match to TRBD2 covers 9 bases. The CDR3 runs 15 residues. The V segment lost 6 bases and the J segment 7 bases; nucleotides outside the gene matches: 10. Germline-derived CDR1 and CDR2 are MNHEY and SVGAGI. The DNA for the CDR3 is TGTGCCAGCAGCCCAAATAGCGGGGGAGTGAATGAGCAGTTCTTC. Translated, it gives CASSPNSGGVNEQFF.

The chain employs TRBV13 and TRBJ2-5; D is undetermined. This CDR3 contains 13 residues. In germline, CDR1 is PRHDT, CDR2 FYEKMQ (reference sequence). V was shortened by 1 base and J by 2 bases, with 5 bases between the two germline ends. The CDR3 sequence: CASSLDLQETQYF. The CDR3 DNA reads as TGTGCCAGCAGCTTAGACTTACAAGAGACCCAGTACTTC.

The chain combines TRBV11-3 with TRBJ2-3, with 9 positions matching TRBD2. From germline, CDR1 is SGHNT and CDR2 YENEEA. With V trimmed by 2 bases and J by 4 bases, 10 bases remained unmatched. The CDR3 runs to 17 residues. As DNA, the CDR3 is TGTGCCAGCAGCTTATCCAGCGGGGGGACGGGCTCAGATACGCAGTATTTT. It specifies CASSLSSGGTGSDTQYF.

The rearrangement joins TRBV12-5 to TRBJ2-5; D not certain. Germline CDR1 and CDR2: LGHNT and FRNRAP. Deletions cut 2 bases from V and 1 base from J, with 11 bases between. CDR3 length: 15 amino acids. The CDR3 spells CASGLPSIAQETQYF. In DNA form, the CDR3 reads TGTGCTAGTGGTTTGCCGTCTATAGCCCAAGAGACCCAGTACTTC.

The CDR3 bases are TGCAGCGTTGAAGACCTGGACAGGGGACGAGCCTACAATGAGCAGTTCTTC. This codes for CSVEDLDRGRAYNEQFF. The V gene is TRBV29-1, the J gene TRBJ2-1; the match to TRBD1 covers 9 bases. This CDR3 has 17 residues. Germline values: CDR1 SQVTM, CDR2 ANQGSEA. Trimming cost V 0 bases and J 2 bases; bases outside gene matches: 8.

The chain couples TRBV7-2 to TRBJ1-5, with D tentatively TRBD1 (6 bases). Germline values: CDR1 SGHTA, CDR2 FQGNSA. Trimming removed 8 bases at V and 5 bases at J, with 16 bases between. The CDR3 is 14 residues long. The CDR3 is CASQGHDMYQPQHF. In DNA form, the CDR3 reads TGTGCCAGCCAGGGACATGATATGTATCAGCCCCAGCATTTT.

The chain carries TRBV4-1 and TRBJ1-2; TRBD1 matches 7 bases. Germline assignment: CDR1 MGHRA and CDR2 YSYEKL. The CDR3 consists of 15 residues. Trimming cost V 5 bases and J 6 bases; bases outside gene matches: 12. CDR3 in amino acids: CASSLGETGQDGYTF. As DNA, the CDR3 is TGCGCCAGCAGCTTGGGGGAAACTGGACAGGATGGCTACACCTTC.

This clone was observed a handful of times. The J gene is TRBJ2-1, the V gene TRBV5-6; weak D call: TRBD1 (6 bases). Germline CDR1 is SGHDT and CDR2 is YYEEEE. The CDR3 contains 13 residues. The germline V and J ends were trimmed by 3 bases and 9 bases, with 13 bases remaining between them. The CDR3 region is CASSSITGSEQFF. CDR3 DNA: TGTGCCAGCAGCTCGATTACAGGGAGTGAGCAGTTCTTC.

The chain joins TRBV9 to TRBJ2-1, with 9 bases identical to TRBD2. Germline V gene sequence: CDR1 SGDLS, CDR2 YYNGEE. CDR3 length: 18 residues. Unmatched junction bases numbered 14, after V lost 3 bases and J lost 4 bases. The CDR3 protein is CASSGAPGRGGLYNEQFF. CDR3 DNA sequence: TGTGCCAGCAGCGGAGCCCCAGGGCGGGGGGGACTTTACAATGAGCAGTTCTTC.